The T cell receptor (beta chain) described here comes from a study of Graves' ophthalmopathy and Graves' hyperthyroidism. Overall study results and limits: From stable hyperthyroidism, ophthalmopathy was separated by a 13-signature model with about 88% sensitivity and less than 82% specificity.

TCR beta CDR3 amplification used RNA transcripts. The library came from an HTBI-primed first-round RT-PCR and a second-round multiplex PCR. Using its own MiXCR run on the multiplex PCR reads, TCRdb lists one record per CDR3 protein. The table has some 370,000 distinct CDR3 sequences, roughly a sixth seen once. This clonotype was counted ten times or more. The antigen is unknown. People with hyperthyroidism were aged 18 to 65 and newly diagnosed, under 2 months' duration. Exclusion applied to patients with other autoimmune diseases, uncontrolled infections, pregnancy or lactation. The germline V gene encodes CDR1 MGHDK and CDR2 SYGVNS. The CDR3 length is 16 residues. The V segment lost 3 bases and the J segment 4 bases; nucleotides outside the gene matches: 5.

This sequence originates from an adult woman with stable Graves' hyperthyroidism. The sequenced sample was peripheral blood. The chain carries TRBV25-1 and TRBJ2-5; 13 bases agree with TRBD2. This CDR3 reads CASSDLGTSGIETQYF. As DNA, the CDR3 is TGTGCCAGCAGTGACCTAGGGACTAGCGGGATAGAGACCCAGTACTTC.